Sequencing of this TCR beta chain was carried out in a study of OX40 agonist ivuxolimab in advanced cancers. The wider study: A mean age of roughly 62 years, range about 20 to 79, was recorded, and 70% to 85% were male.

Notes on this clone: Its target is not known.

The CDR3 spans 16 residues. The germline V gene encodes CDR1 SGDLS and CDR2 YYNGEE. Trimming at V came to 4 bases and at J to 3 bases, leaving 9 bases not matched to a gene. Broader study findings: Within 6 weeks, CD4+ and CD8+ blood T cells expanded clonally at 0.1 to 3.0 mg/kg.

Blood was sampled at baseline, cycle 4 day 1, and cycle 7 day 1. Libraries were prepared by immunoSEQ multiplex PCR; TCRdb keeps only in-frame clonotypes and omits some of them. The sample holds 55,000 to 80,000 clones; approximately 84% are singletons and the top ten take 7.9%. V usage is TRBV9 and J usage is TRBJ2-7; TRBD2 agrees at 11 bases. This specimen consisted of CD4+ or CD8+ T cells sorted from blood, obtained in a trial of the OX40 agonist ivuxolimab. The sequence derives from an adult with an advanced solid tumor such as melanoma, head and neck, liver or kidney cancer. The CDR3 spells CASSPGTSGLFYEQYF. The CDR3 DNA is TGTGCCAGCAGCCCTGGGACTAGCGGATTATTCTACGAGCAGTACTTC. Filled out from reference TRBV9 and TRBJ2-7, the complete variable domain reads DSGVTQTPKHLITATGQRVTLRCSPRSGDLSVYWYQQSLDQGLQFLIQYYNGEERAKGNILERFSAQQFPDLHSELNLSSLELGDSALYFCASSPGTSGLFYEQYFGPGTRLTVT.